This T cell receptor (beta chain) was retrieved from a study of cytomegalovirus exposure and HLA in healthy donors. V lost 4 bases and J lost 2; bases outside the gene matches: 12. This CDR3 region has 18 residues. Germline assignment: CDR1 LGHNA and CDR2 YNFKEQ. As for this clone: Antigen unknown.

Primers included in the PCR were 60 Vbeta and 13 Jbeta primers. Sequencing used immunoSEQ multiplex PCR; TCRdb keeps in-frame clones, though not all of them. The sample includes 100,000 to 150,000 clones, 70% to 85% of them seen just once. Findings of the study overall: Most of the TCR beta V segments (in an earlier analysis) were productive either about 87% or about 30% of the time.

The chain combines TRBV4-2 with TRBJ2-4; 9 nucleotides line up with TRBD2. This TCR was recovered from a female donor in good health and CMV-seronegative. The source material was PBMCs. The CDR3 is CASSPRGSGSGTKNIQYF. The CDR3 bases are TGTGCCAGCAGCCCGCGCGGTAGCGGGAGCGGGACCAAAAACATTCAGTACTTC.